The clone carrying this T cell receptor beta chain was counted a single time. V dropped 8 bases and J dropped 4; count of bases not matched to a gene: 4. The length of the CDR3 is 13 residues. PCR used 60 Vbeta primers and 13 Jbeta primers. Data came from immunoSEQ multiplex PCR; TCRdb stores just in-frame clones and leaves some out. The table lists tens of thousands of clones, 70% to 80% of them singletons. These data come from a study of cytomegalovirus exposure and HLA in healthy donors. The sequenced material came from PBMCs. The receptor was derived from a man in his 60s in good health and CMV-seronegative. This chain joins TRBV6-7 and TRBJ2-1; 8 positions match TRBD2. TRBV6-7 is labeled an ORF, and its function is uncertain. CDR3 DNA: TGTGCCAGCGTCGGCGGGAGGTACAATGAGCAGTTCTTC. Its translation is CASVGGRYNEQFF.